The entry below gives a single TCR beta chain sequence along with its context. The target of this receptor is not known. The library was obtained by the immunoSEQ multiplex PCR assay. The multiplex PCR relied on a mix of 60 forward primers for TCR Vbeta segments and 13 reverse primers for TCR Jbeta segments. A multiplex PCR assay on genomic DNA amplified the CDR3 region of rearranged TCR beta genes. On the Illumina HiSeq System, the amplified TCR beta libraries were sequenced as 87-base-pair reads. Under the source paper's analysis protocol: In a later analysis, 70 million to 95 million unique TCR beta chains were counted across the 500 to 700 repertoires, and approximately 11 million of these chains were shared by at least two donors. Raw reads were error-corrected and collapsed into unique sequences by a nearest-neighbor algorithm in which closely related sequences were merged to remove PCR and sequencing errors. V, D and J gene segments were assigned by aligning CDR3 sequences to IMGT reference sequences. For a sequence to be retained, a match of at least six nucleotides to both a V gene segment and a J gene segment was required. Rearrangements were classified as productive when the CDR3 lacked stop codons and remained in frame with V and J, and all other rearrangements were classified as non-productive. Following IMGT convention, CDR3 was defined as the stretch from the second conserved V-encoded cysteine up to the conserved J-encoded phenylalanine. In an earlier analysis of 587 of the donors, sequences lacking an unambiguous match to a single V gene segment were excluded. In an earlier analysis of more than 500 of the donors, a V segment was called functional when productive rearrangements were above 56.7%, and segregating when the standard deviation between donors exceeded 5%. A statistical classification framework was built to diagnose cytomegalovirus status from the catalog of TCR beta chain sequences. V and J gene assignment, in a later analysis, came from comparing TCR nucleotide sequences with IMGT/GENE-DB human TR gene sequences. Using the TCRdist pipeline, a later analysis assigned CDR3 sequences along with most-parsimonious VDJ recombination scenarios. In a later analysis, each TCR beta chain was defined by its CDR3 amino acid sequence together with its V-gene family, and reads without a unique V-gene family were excluded. To address suspected cross-contamination and a sequencing artifact, a later analysis removed 592 highly shared, low-generation-probability nucleotide sequences. For each public chain, a later analysis derived a clonal expansion index from normalized ranks of inferred template counts within each repertoire. Generation probabilities in a later analysis came from a VDJ recombination model fitted to out-of-frame rearrangements, and those results were checked against IGoR. In a later analysis, hypergeometric tests were used to score TCR-TCR, TCR-HLA and TCR-CMV co-occurrence, with a repertoire-size bias correction applied to TCR pairs. A later analysis estimated false discovery rates by permuting HLA or CMV assignments 20 times. A later analysis grouped co-occurring TCRs with DBSCAN, adding TCRdist sequence similarity when clustering within HLA-allele-positive subsets. Co-occurrence clustering excluded repertoires with fewer than 30,000 or more than 120,000 public chains, plus five with anomalous nucleotide sharing. Entries here come from immuneACCESS through TCRdb and include only in-frame sequences with V and J called. Some clones fail to appear in such tables; in the studies checked, an unresolved V gene covers under half of the shortfall, and the cause of the remainder is unknown. V and J calls plus clone size are reproduced from that table; the DNA served to infer D and trimming. Per the sample table, the count is more than 100,000 clones. The top ten constitute roughly 1.6% of the sample.

This entry belongs to a study of cytomegalovirus exposure and HLA in healthy donors (dated by TCRdb to between 2016 and 2019). Regarding the complete study: In an earlier analysis of 587 of the donors, approximately 260 Gb of sequence data and 120 million or so unique TCR beta sequences from 150 million to 200 million T cells were reported. An early release that covered fewer than 750 HLA-typed donors contained approximately 300 gigabases of sequencing data and 85 million to 100 million unique TCR sequences. The genetic ancestry cluster associated with self-reported Caucasian donors included about four fifths of the approximately 400 genotyped donors. The study aimed to test whether cataloging public T cell receptors could reveal signatures of past pathogen exposure. The study profiled the T cell repertoires of under 850 subjects by immunosequencing and related them to cytomegalovirus serostatus. A separate validation cohort of over 95 different subjects was used in addition to the approximately 640-subject first cohort. To predict cytomegalovirus infection status, the study brought together high-throughput TCR immunosequencing, statistical association of individual TCRs with disease status, and machine learning. A later analysis re-analyzed previously published TCR beta repertoires from hundreds of donors and added high-resolution HLA genotyping to study TCR occurrence patterns. Rather than using new phenotypic data, the later analysis identified candidate immune exposures from TCR beta sequences and from how often those sequences occurred across donors. To decide whether each TCR beta V gene segment behaved as functional or pseudogenic, an earlier analysis of approximately 590 of the donors relied on high-throughput TCR beta sequencing. Alongside the repertoire data, information on donor age, sex, ethnicity and CMV serostatus was compiled. A later genetic analysis used genome-wide SNP genotypes for about 65% of the roughly 700 donors, treating that subset as a discovery cohort. All discovery cohort repertoires had been generated using a single sequencing platform. HLA typing included class I and class II loci at four-digit resolution. Typing coverage varied by locus: roughly 620-640 donors for A, B, C, DRB1 and DQB1; roughly 560 for DQA1; over 600 for DPA1; approximately 490 for DPB1. Because of strong linkage in the cohort, a few DR-DQ haplotypes were treated as single units for association and clustering. Among roughly 400 genotyped donors of the cohort, an average of approximately 250,000 unique TCR beta nucleotide sequences were sequenced per donor, approximately 20% of them non-productive. What the study reported, not specific to this receptor: A later analysis associated about 16,000 TCR beta sequences with specific HLA alleles at a false discovery rate of 0.05. Because some donors lacked HLA typing at each locus, the association tests relied only on the typed subset. The authors suggested that the approach could potentially be extended to other disease states and immunological phenotypes. A group of highly shared sequence variants was considered likely to be a technical artifact of the sequencing pipeline. In vitro tests confirmed that three of the cytomegalovirus-associated TCR beta chains recognize cytomegalovirus antigens. A later analysis reported that several top co-occurrence clusters appeared linked to parvovirus B19, influenza, CMV and Epstein-Barr virus. Correlated functional status among segregating V segments might reflect linkage disequilibrium, but an unknown experimental factor could not be ruled out. CMV serostatus was the only immune exposure information available for the cohort. While some public TCRs were present in many individuals, most TCR sequences turned up only very rarely across donors. A later genetic analysis associated a missense DCLRE1C variant with V-gene and J-gene trimming of TCR beta chains, and an independent cohort replicated the association. Cytomegalovirus status was reported to be diagnosed by the classifier with high specificity and sensitivity in both the original and validation cohorts. Broadly in line with IMGT annotations, most TCR beta V segments showed up in productive rearrangements about 87% or about 30% of the time in an earlier analysis of approximately 600 of the donors. In a later analysis, TCR association rates were found to vary across HLA loci, with the most associated TCRs seen for DRB1 alleles and the fewest for HLA-C alleles. The cohort was sequenced for TCR beta chains only, and without alpha or paired-chain data the features that could be detected were limited. Roughly uniform sequencing depth across donors was assumed in presence/absence analyses, although this assumption may not hold. When HLA alleles, especially DR and DQ, strongly co-occurred, TCR associations were difficult to assign to individual alleles. A later analysis found that HLA-associated TCR beta chains were more clonally expanded and had lower generation probabilities than equally common non-associated chains. A further reported finding was that TCR beta sequences accurately predicted the HLA-A and HLA-B alleles for most subjects in the first cohort. In the study, 150 to 200 TCR beta chains were listed as associated with cytomegalovirus. Compared with the roughly 670-donor mean, donors in an Asian-associated ancestry cluster had fewer N-insertions in productive TCRs, according to a later genetic analysis. The earlier analysis of about 600 of the donors excluded about 16 rarely observed V segments, including chromosome 9 orphons, because counts were too low. In a later analysis, most CMV-associated TCR beta chains were found to appear HLA-restricted, with HLA associations seemingly driven largely by CMV exposure. Because the 87-base-pair reads could not distinguish some IMGT-functional V segments, including TRBV6-2 and TRBV6-3, those segments were excluded.

The cohort consisted of approximately 690 healthy bone marrow donors. Cohort members were all nominally healthy when sampled, although unrecorded immune exposures were likely present. The donor was CMV seronegative and belonged to the group of 380 or so seronegative cohort members. A peripheral blood sample was provided by each donor, and peripheral blood mononuclear cells were used for TCR beta sequencing. Genomic DNA extraction from the blood cell samples was performed with the Qiagen DNeasy Blood Extraction Kit. The CDR3, cysteine through phenylalanine, is 15 amino acids long. Kept here is only the CDR3 DNA, which spans 45 bases and is read in frame from base 1. CDR1 and CDR2, looked up from the germline V gene (reference sequence), are LNHDA and SQIVND. V is reduced by 4 bases and J by 0 bases, leaving a spacing of 9 bases between them.

The sequenced sample consisted of PBMCs. The TCR originated in a woman in her forties in good health and CMV-seronegative. The rearrangement joined TRBV19 to TRBJ1-4; the D segment cannot be called with confidence. The sequenced DNA is TGTGCCAGTAGTACCGGACTCCCAACTAATGAAAAACTGTTTTTT. Protein translation: CASSTGLPTNEKLFF.